These 5 T cell receptor beta chains share one sample of origin, sequenced in a study of T-cell memory formation after mild COVID-19. Using its own MiXCR run on the 5' RACE reads, TCRdb lists one record per CDR3 protein. The sample includes about 180,000 distinct CDR3 sequences, approximately 18% of them seen just once. The sequenced sample consisted of PBMCs or a T cell subset sorted from them (not recorded which). All receptors derive from a man aged 18-30 years who had mild COVID-19 (a few samples of this study predate the infection). Cell type and time point are not known.

This chain connects TRBV18 to TRBJ1-5; D gene ambiguous. Trimming left V 1 base short and J 3 bases short, with 10 bases between. The length of the CDR3 is 15 residues. Germline V gives CDR1 KGHSH, CDR2 LQKENI. For the CDR3, the DNA is TGTGCCAGCTCACCACGACAAGGAAACAATCAGCCCCAGCATTTT. Encoded protein: CASSPRQGNNQPQHF.

V gene TRBV11-2 combines with J gene TRBJ2-7; D gene uncertain. The V gene's germline CDR1 is SGHAT and CDR2 FQNNGV. The germline V and J ends were trimmed by 7 bases and 1 base, with 14 bases remaining between them. There are 14 residues in the CDR3. In nucleotides, the CDR3 is TGTGCCAGCAACTCAGTCCGTGGGTCCTACGAGCAGTACTTC. Protein sequence: CASNSVRGSYEQYF.

This chain joins TRBV3-1 and TRBJ1-2; TRBD1 is a possible D gene (5 bases). Trimming removed 0 bases from V and 4 bases from J, with 12 bases in between. This CDR3 is built from 15 residues. From germline, CDR1 is LGHDT and CDR2 YNNKEL (reference sequence). DNA for the CDR3: TGTGCCAGCAGCCAAGAACAGGTCGTCGGCTATGGCTACACCTTC. Translation gives CASSQEQVVGYGYTF.

The V call is TRBV2, the J call TRBJ2-2, with D perhaps matching TRBD2 (5 bases). The CDR3 extends over 14 amino acids. Germline values: CDR1 SNHLY, CDR2 FYNNEI. Between the trimmed V and J ends, which lost 6 bases and 4 bases, there was a span of 12 bases. The CDR3: CASSGLLTTGELFF. The DNA of the CDR3 is TGTGCCAGCAGCGGACTTTTAACCACCGGGGAGCTGTTTTTT.

This clonotype was counted only a few times. The rearrangement uses TRBV28 and TRBJ1-1; D perhaps matches TRBD1 (6 bases). CDR1 is MDHEN and CDR2 is SYDVKM in the germline V gene. The CDR3 is 15 residues long. The V gene lost 7 bases and the J gene lost 4 bases, with 19 bases spanning the gap. The CDR3 sequence is CASNLNTGRGTEAFF. Written as DNA, the CDR3 is TGTGCCAGCAACCTGAATACAGGGAGGGGCACTGAAGCTTTCTTT.